Listed below are T cell receptor beta chains from one sample, sequenced in a study of beta chain features in type 1 diabetes. TCRdb's copy holds only in-frame clones and misses some; the assay was immunoSEQ multiplex PCR. The top ten hold 0.5% of the sample, which has roughly 160,000 clones, roughly 8% seen once. Sequenced material: central memory CD4+ T cells from blood. The receptor source for this set is a young man with type 1 diabetes. CDR3s include the opening cysteine and the closing phenylalanine or tryptophan. The D gene is left open where the match is weak. Clone size is given for some rows only: seen once, a few or many times, or a class if the clone is expanded.

13 | NA | NA | TRBJ1-2 | TRBV27 | CASSRTANYGYTF | TGTGCCAGCAGTCGTACAGCAAACTATGGCTACACCTTC
13 | many | TRBD1 | TRBJ1-6 | TRBV19 | CASKDRGFSPLHF | TGTGCCAGCAAGGACAGGGGATTTTCACCCCTCCACTTT
13 | NA | NA | TRBJ1-1 | TRBV2 | CASNNPRELSAFF | TGTGCCAGCAATAACCCAAGGGAGTTGTCCGCTTTCTTT
14 | few | NA | TRBJ1-3 | TRBV5-4 | CASSSDSSGNTIYF | TGTGCCAGCAGCTCAGACAGCTCTGGAAACACCATATATTTT
15 | many | TRBD2 | TRBJ2-7 | TRBV18 | CASSPPLAGSYEQYF | TGTGCCAGCTCACCACCACTAGCGGGATCCTACGAGCAGTACTTC
15 | NA | NA | TRBJ1-5 | TRBV18 | CASSPLDSVNQPQHF | TGTGCCAGCTCACCACTTGACAGCGTCAATCAGCCCCAGCATTTT
14 | few | NA | TRBJ2-2 | TRBV6-5 | CASTPTQNTGELFF | TGTGCCAGCACCCCGACTCAGAACACCGGGGAGCTGTTTTTT
13 | few | NA | TRBJ2-5 | TRBV7-9 | CASAMQGQETQYF | TGTGCCAGCGCCATGCAGGGCCAAGAGACCCAGTACTTC
13 | few | NA | TRBJ2-1 | TRBV7-8 | CASSLGQNNEQFF | TGTGCCAGCAGCTTAGGACAGAACAATGAGCAGTTCTTC
14 | NA | TRBD1 | TRBJ2-7 | TRBV6-5 | CASNTGQGRNEQYF | TGTGCCAGCAACACCGGACAGGGGCGGAACGAGCAGTACTTC
14 | NA | TRBD1 | TRBJ1-2 | TRBV28 | CASNNEGQGRGYTF | TGTGCCAGCAACAATGAGGGACAGGGGCGTGGCTACACCTTC
12 | few | NA | TRBJ2-7 | TRBV25-1 | CASSGMSYEQYF | TGTGCCAGCAGTGGCATGTCCTACGAGCAGTACTTC
15 | few | NA | TRBJ1-5 | TRBV9 | CASSPHGQKNQPQHF | TGTGCCAGCAGCCCCCACGGACAGAAGAATCAGCCCCAGCATTTT
12 | few | NA | TRBJ2-7 | TRBV29-1 | CSVVSHSYEQYF | TGCAGCGTTGTTAGCCACTCCTACGAGCAGTACTTC
17 | NA | NA | TRBJ2-1 | TRBV9 | CASSAESAGGLYNEQFF | TGTGCCAGCAGCGCCGAGTCTGCCGGGGGGCTCTACAATGAGCAGTTCTTC
16 | NA | TRBD2 | TRBJ2-3 | TRBV5-1 | CASSPEVAGGTDTQYF | TGCGCCAGCAGCCCGGAGGTAGCGGGAGGCACAGATACGCAGTATTTT
14 | once | TRBD2 | TRBJ2-5 | TRBV18 | CASSPPSGAETQYF | TGTGCCAGCTCACCCCCTAGCGGGGCGGAGACCCAGTACTTC
17 | NA | TRBD2 | TRBJ2-3 | TRBV10-3 | CAISLSGLAGVADTQYF | TGTGCCATCAGTTTATCGGGACTAGCGGGAGTGGCAGATACGCAGTATTTT
13 | few | TRBD1 | TRBJ2-7 | TRBV29-1 | CSVTGQGGYEQYF | TGCAGCGTTACCGGACAGGGTGGGTACGAGCAGTACTTC
14 | NA | NA | TRBJ2-3 | TRBV10-2 | CASSEGASTDTQYF | TGCGCCAGCAGTGAAGGGGCGAGCACAGATACGCAGTATTTT
14 | few | NA | TRBJ1-5 | TRBV6-6 | CASSYRTHNQPQHF | TGTGCCAGCAGTTACAGGACACACAATCAGCCCCAGCATTTT
16 | few | TRBD1 | TRBJ2-3 | TRBV7-2 | CASSLVGTDSTDTQYF | TGTGCCAGCAGCTTAGTGGGGACAGACAGCACAGATACGCAGTATTTT
13 | NA | NA | TRBJ1-1 | TRBV14 | CASSQNMDTEAFF | TGTGCCAGCAGCCAAAACATGGACACTGAAGCTTTCTTT
13 | NA | NA | TRBJ1-1 | TRBV19 | CASSIRVATEAFF | TGTGCCAGTAGTATTCGGGTGGCCACTGAAGCTTTCTTT
14 | NA | NA | TRBJ1-5 | TRBV19 | CASRNGYSNQPQHF | TGTGCCAGTAGGAACGGGTATAGCAATCAGCCCCAGCATTTT
16 | few | TRBD1 | TRBJ1-2 | TRBV4-2 | CASSQGTGQGLNGYTF | TGTGCCAGCAGCCAAGGAACCGGACAGGGACTTAATGGCTACACCTTC
11 | few | NA | TRBJ2-7 | TRBV21-1 | CASRTTDEQYF | TGTGCCAGCAGAACTACGGACGAGCAGTACTTC
16 | few | TRBD2 | TRBJ2-1 | TRBV15 | CATSTRLAGGRDEQFF | TGTGCCACCAGCACCCGACTAGCGGGAGGTAGGGATGAGCAGTTCTTC
14 | few | NA | TRBJ2-1 | TRBV29-1 | CSVPKGGLGNEQFF | TGCAGCGTTCCAAAGGGGGGGTTGGGCAATGAGCAGTTCTTC
16 | NA | TRBD1 | TRBJ2-5 | TRBV7-2 | CASSLFDRGLRETQYF | TGTGCCAGCAGCTTATTTGACAGGGGCTTGAGGGAGACCCAGTACTTC
13 | few | NA | TRBJ1-2 | TRBV30 | CAWSRAGGPSYTF | TGTGCCTGGAGTAGGGCAGGAGGACCCTCCTACACCTTC
16 | few | NA | TRBJ2-2 | TRBV15 | CATSRGGQLNTGELFF | TGTGCCACCAGCAGAGGTGGACAGCTGAACACCGGGGAGCTGTTTTTT
13 | NA | TRBD1 | TRBJ1-1 | TRBV18 | CASSGTAYTEAFF | TGTGCCAGCTCCGGGACAGCTTACACTGAAGCTTTCTTT
15 | few | TRBD1 | TRBJ1-1 | TRBV19 | CASRGGLWTNTEAFF | TGTGCCAGTAGAGGGGGCCTATGGACGAACACTGAAGCTTTCTTT
17 | NA | TRBD2 | TRBJ2-5 | TRBV5-1 | CASSSGSTSGSQETQYF | TGCGCCAGCAGCTCTGGATCGACTAGCGGGTCGCAAGAGACCCAGTACTTC
15 | few | NA | TRBJ2-7 | TRBV5-1 | CASSVLALPSYEQYF | TGCGCCAGCAGCGTGCTAGCGCTCCCCTCCTACGAGCAGTACTTC
13 | few | NA | TRBJ1-4 | TRBV28 | CASFGRGYEKLFF | TGTGCCAGCTTTGGCAGGGGATATGAAAAACTGTTTTTT
14 | few | NA | TRBJ1-5 | TRBV2 | CASRLQGVNQPQHF | TGTGCCAGCAGGTTACAGGGCGTCAATCAGCCCCAGCATTTT
16 | few | TRBD2 | TRBJ2-5 | TRBV27 | CASSLSGRGGQETQYF | TGTGCCAGCAGTTTATCGGGGCGGGGGGGACAAGAGACCCAGTACTTC
14 | few | NA | TRBJ1-1 | TRBV30 | CAWINPTGFAEAFF | TGTGCCTGGATTAATCCGACGGGGTTCGCTGAAGCTTTCTTT
14 | few | TRBD2 | TRBJ2-1 | TRBV5-6 | CASSLGLAGGQQFF | TGTGCCAGCAGCTTAGGACTAGCGGGAGGCCAGCAGTTCTTC
15 | few | NA | TRBJ1-1 | TRBV21-1 | CASSTPDRGLPEAFF | TGTGCCAGCAGCACGCCGGACAGGGGGCTCCCTGAAGCTTTCTTT
13 | NA | NA | TRBJ2-5 | TRBV6-6 | CASSRSLRETQYF | TGTGCCAGCAGTCGGAGCCTCCGAGAGACCCAGTACTTC
15 | NA | TRBD1 | TRBJ2-3 | TRBV28 | CASSFGTGSTDTQYF | TGTGCCAGCAGTTTTGGGACAGGGTCCACAGATACGCAGTATTTT
15 | many | TRBD1 | TRBJ2-1 | TRBV30 | CAWSVRGQGGNEQFF | TGTGCCTGGAGTGTACGCGGACAGGGAGGAAATGAGCAGTTCTTC
13 | few | NA | TRBJ2-5 | TRBV18 | CASSRDSQETQYF | TGTGCCAGCTCACGGGACTCCCAAGAGACCCAGTACTTC
14 | NA | NA | TRBJ1-1 | TRBV18 | CASSQDTLNTEAFF | TGTGCCAGCTCACAGGACACACTGAACACTGAAGCTTTCTTT
15 | many | NA | TRBJ2-5 | TRBV13 | CASSLVAARTETQYF | TGTGCCAGCAGCTTAGTGGCAGCCCGGACTGAGACCCAGTACTTC
12 | NA | TRBD1 | TRBJ1-2 | TRBV2 | CASRRQGSGYTF | TGTGCCAGCAGGAGACAGGGAAGTGGCTACACCTTC
15 | NA | TRBD1 | TRBJ2-4 | TRBV7-2 | CASSPPGTAQNIQYF | TGTGCCAGCAGCCCACCTGGGACAGCCCAAAACATTCAGTACTTC
15 | few | NA | TRBJ2-2 | TRBV5-1 | CASSLGDTNTGELFF | TGCGCCAGCAGCTTGGGCGACACGAACACCGGGGAGCTGTTTTTT
14 | NA | NA | TRBJ2-7 | TRBV6-1 | CASSTGPGTYEQYF | TGTGCCAGCAGTACCGGTCCAGGGACCTACGAGCAGTACTTC
13 | few | NA | TRBJ2-5 | TRBV6-6 | CAGREVAGETQYF | TGTGCCGGTAGAGAAGTAGCCGGGGAGACCCAGTACTTC
14 | NA | NA | TRBJ1-2 | TRBV5-1 | CASSLTGPLYGYTF | TGCGCCAGCAGCTTGACAGGGCCCCTCTATGGCTACACCTTC
16 | few | TRBD2 | TRBJ2-5 | TRBV2 | CASSVGSGGKGETQYF | TGTGCCAGCAGTGTCGGCAGCGGGGGGAAAGGAGAGACCCAGTACTTC
15 | few | TRBD1 | TRBJ1-4 | TRBV25-1 | CASSEPGTAEGKLFF | TGTGCCAGCAGTGAACCCGGGACAGCGGAAGGAAAACTGTTTTTT
15 | NA | TRBD2 | TRBJ2-2 | TRBV6-5 | CASRNSGANTGELFF | TGTGCCAGCAGGAATAGCGGGGCGAACACCGGGGAGCTGTTTTTT
16 | NA | NA | TRBJ1-6 | TRBV27 | CASRDAGVAYNSPLHF | TGTGCCAGCAGAGACGCGGGAGTGGCCTATAATTCACCCCTCCACTTT
14 | few | NA | TRBJ2-2 | TRBV2 | CASSEQGDTGELFF | TGTGCCAGCAGTGAACAGGGCGACACCGGGGAGCTGTTTTTT